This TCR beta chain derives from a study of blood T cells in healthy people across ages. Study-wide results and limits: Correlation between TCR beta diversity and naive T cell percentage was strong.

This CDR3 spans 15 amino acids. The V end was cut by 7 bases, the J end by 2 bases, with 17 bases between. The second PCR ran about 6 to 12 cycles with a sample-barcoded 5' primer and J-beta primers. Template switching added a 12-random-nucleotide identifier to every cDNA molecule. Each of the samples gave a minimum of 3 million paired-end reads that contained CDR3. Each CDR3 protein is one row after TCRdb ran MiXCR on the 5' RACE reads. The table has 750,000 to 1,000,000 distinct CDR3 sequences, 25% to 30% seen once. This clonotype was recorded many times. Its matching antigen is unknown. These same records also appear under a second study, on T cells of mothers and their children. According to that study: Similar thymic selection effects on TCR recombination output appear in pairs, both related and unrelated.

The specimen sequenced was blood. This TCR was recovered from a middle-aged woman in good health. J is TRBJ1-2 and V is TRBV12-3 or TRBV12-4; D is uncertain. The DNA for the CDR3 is TGTGCCAGCATGCCCCAGCAGGACGACAACTATGGCTACACCTTC. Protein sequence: CASMPQQDDNYGYTF.